This T cell receptor beta chain was found in a study of blood T cell repertoires in COVID-19. Only in-frame clones appear in the TCRdb table, and some are missing; sequencing was by immunoSEQ multiplex PCR. The sample records almost 200,000 clones, roughly nine tenths being singletons. V lost 10 bases and J 6 bases, leaving 16 bases between the germline ends. CDR3 length: 13 amino acids. Sequencing was performed on peripheral blood. The chain recombines TRBV12-3 or TRBV12-4 with TRBJ1-3, with TRBD1 as a possible D gene (5 bases). The receptor's source is a woman aged 70-85 years with acute or convalescent COVID-19. The CDR3 DNA reads as TGTGCCACAGAACCCGGGGGTCAAAACACCATATATTTT. Protein: CATEPGGQNTIYF.